This is a list of T cell receptor beta chains from one sample in a study of OX40 agonist ivuxolimab in advanced cancers. Sequenced by immunoSEQ multiplex PCR; TCRdb stores in-frame clones only, minus some. The data hold under 100,000 clones, with more than 70% observed a single time. The sample here was CD4+ or CD8+ T cells sorted from blood, taken in a trial of the OX40 agonist ivuxolimab. These receptors were collected from an adult with an advanced solid tumor such as melanoma, head and neck, liver or kidney cancer. Both conserved end residues are part of each CDR3. The order of the fields is clone size, V gene, J gene, D gene, CDR3 protein, CDR3 DNA. The D gene is left open where the match is weak. Only part of the rows carry a size: once, few, many, or a class if the clone is expanded.

few	TRBV28	TRBJ2-1	.	CASSLGTAGSPEQFF	TGTGCCAGCAGTTTAGGGACAGCGGGGTCACCTGAGCAGTTCTTC
.	TRBV2	TRBJ1-2	.	CASSEAGRGGGYTF	TGTGCCAGCAGTGAAGCGGGCAGGGGAGGTGGCTACACCTTC
.	TRBV7-7	TRBJ2-5	.	CASSRGGVPQETQYF	TGTGCCAGCAGCCGTGGAGGGGTCCCCCAAGAGACCCAGTACTTC
.	TRBV7-2	TRBJ2-7	TRBD1	CASSKPIPGQGIPYEQYF	TGTGCCAGCAGCAAACCCATTCCGGGACAGGGTATTCCTTACGAGCAGTACTTC
.	TRBV7-2	TRBJ2-7	TRBD2	CASSLKAGGFNEQYF	TGTGCCAGCAGCTTAAAGGCGGGGGGGTTCAACGAGCAGTACTTC
.	TRBV10-3	TRBJ2-1	.	CAIYDSYNEQFF	TGTGCCATCTATGACAGTTACAATGAGCAGTTCTTC
.	TRBV6-6	TRBJ2-5	TRBD1	CASSWAGGDETQYF	TGTGCCAGCAGTTGGGCAGGGGGCGATGAGACCCAGTACTTC
.	TRBV6-1	TRBJ1-2	.	CASIRVPGYGYTF	TGTGCCAGCATTAGGGTACCAGGGTACGGCTACACCTTC
.	TRBV11-2	TRBJ1-6	.	CASSLDRPHNSPLHF	TGTGCCAGCAGCTTAGACAGGCCACATAATTCACCCCTCCACTTT
.	TRBV7-9	TRBJ1-2	.	CASSPQGADGYTF	TGTGCCAGCAGCCCCCAGGGCGCAGATGGCTACACCTTC
.	TRBV30	TRBJ1-5	.	CAWSLDRYNQPQHF	TGTGCCTGGAGCCTCGACAGATACAATCAGCCCCAGCATTTT
.	TRBV30	TRBJ2-1	TRBD2	CAWSAGLAGGNEQFF	TGTGCCTGGAGCGCAGGACTAGCGGGGGGCAATGAGCAGTTCTTC
.	TRBV27	TRBJ2-1	TRBD2	CASSLWRGEGYNEQFF	TGTGCCAGCAGTTTATGGCGGGGGGAAGGATACAATGAGCAGTTCTTC
few	TRBV7-9	TRBJ2-7	.	CASSSPAYEQYF	TGTGCCAGCAGCTCCCCTGCCTACGAGCAGTACTTC
.	TRBV2	TRBJ2-4	.	CASRQDGDWYF	TGTGCCAGCAGACAGGACGGGGATTGGTACTTC
.	TRBV28	TRBJ2-5	.	CASSSAPTQETQYF	TGTGCCAGCAGTTCAGCACCGACTCAAGAGACCCAGTACTTC
few	TRBV5-1	TRBJ2-1	TRBD2	CASRHGGAFEQFF	TGCGCCAGCAGGCACGGGGGGGCCTTTGAGCAGTTCTTC
.	TRBV19	TRBJ2-7	TRBD1	CASSIDYATGTAYEQYF	TGTGCCAGTAGTATAGATTACGCAACCGGGACAGCCTACGAGCAGTACTTC
.	TRBV19	TRBJ1-2	.	CASSMARANYGYTF	TGTGCCAGTAGTATGGCCAGGGCTAACTATGGCTACACCTTC
.	TRBV6-4	TRBJ2-5	.	CASSESPGETQYF	TGTGCCAGCAGTGAATCTCCTGGAGAGACCCAGTACTTC